Listed below are T cell receptor beta chains from one sample, sequenced in a study of beta chain features in type 1 diabetes. Sequenced by immunoSEQ multiplex PCR; TCRdb stores in-frame clones only, minus some. The data hold 640,000 or so clones, with roughly 13% observed a single time. The sample was naive CD4+ T cells from blood. These receptors were obtained from a man between 18 and 29 years old with type 1 diabetes. Each CDR3 is given with its conserved first and last residue. The D gene is left open where the match is weak. The listing skips clone size in some rows; elsewhere it reads once, few, many or a size class.

j_call d_call v_call clone_size cdr3_aa cdr3_nt
TRBJ2-2 TRBD1 TRBV5-1 NA CASSFGTANTGELFF TGCGCCAGCAGCTTCGGGACAGCGAACACCGGGGAGCTGTTTTTT
TRBJ2-5 NA TRBV5-1 NA CASSLSGGGETQYF TGCGCCAGCAGCTTGTCAGGGGGAGGAGAGACCCAGTACTTC
TRBJ1-5 NA TRBV6-6 NA CASGGSNQPQHF TGTGCCAGCGGTGGTAGCAATCAGCCCCAGCATTTT
TRBJ1-1 NA TRBV7-9 few CASSIFTGAFF TGTGCCAGCAGCATATTTACCGGGGCTTTCTTT
TRBJ2-7 TRBD1 TRBV30 NA CAWSAPPGQDYEQYF TGTGCCTGGAGTGCTCCCCCGGGACAGGACTACGAGCAGTACTTC
TRBJ1-5 NA TRBV6-6 NA CASSYVAGTGPQHF TGTGCCAGCAGTTACGTCGCGGGCACGGGACCCCAGCATTTT
TRBJ1-1 NA TRBV6-1 NA CASSDAGGRNTEAFF TGTGCCAGCAGTGATGCCGGGGGAAGAAACACTGAAGCTTTCTTT
TRBJ2-5 NA TRBV7-2 few CASGRDQPTQYF TGTGCCAGCGGTCGGGACCAACCGACCCAGTACTTC
TRBJ2-7 NA TRBV28 NA CASSLVTGSYEQYF TGTGCCAGCAGTTTGGTAACAGGGTCCTACGAGCAGTACTTC
TRBJ2-7 NA TRBV7-9 few CASKGGDEVEQYF TGTGCCAGCAAGGGTGGGGATGAGGTTGAGCAGTACTTC
TRBJ2-7 NA TRBV9 few CASRAGRSPSEQYF TGTGCCAGCAGAGCCGGCAGATCCCCCTCCGAGCAGTACTTC
TRBJ1-3 NA TRBV14 NA CASSVGAGNTIYF TGTGCCAGCAGCGTGGGGGCTGGAAACACCATATATTTT
TRBJ1-1 NA TRBV11-3 NA CASSFGGNTEAFF TGTGCCAGCAGCTTCGGTGGGAACACTGAAGCTTTCTTT
TRBJ1-2 NA TRBV7-9 NA CASSIQDFWKGYTF TGTGCCAGCAGCATACAGGATTTTTGGAAAGGCTACACCTTC
TRBJ2-3 NA TRBV30 NA CAWRVADTQYF TGTGCCTGGAGGGTTGCAGATACGCAGTATTTT
TRBJ1-5 NA TRBV18 few CASSPTGGGQPQHF TGTGCCAGCTCCCCTACCGGGGGGGGTCAGCCCCAGCATTTT
TRBJ2-1 TRBD1 TRBV5-1 NA CASSSTRDSSAHDDNEQFF TGCGCCAGCAGCTCTACCCGGGACAGTTCTGCTCACGATGACAATGAGCAGTTCTTC
TRBJ2-5 NA TRBV11-2 NA CASSFDDVLVETQYF TGTGCCAGCAGCTTTGATGACGTGTTAGTAGAGACCCAGTACTTC
TRBJ2-7 TRBD1 TRBV4-1 few CASSQSGTGVYEQYF TGCGCCAGCAGCCAATCAGGGACAGGGGTTTACGAGCAGTACTTC
TRBJ2-1 NA TRBV29-1 NA CSVAGLLLHEQFF TGCAGCGTGGCGGGACTTTTGCTCCATGAGCAGTTCTTC
TRBJ2-3 NA TRBV27 NA CASSPVLADTQYF TGTGCCAGCAGCCCTGTACTTGCAGATACGCAGTATTTT